The rows below give T cell receptor beta chains drawn from one sample of a study of cytomegalovirus exposure and HLA in healthy donors. TCRdb's table, derived via immunoSEQ multiplex PCR, lists solely in-frame clones and lacks some. In the table there are approximately 150,000 clones, about 65% of which are singletons. Sequencing used PBMCs. The receptors originated from a woman aged 18-30 years in good health and CMV-seropositive. CDR3s include the opening cysteine and the closing phenylalanine or tryptophan. Fields, in order: V gene, clone size, D gene, J gene, CDR3 protein, CDR3 DNA. A D gene is named only where the DNA matches it firmly. Size values are once, few and many counts, or a class for expanded clones, and some rows have none.

v_gene: TRBV2; abundance: once; d_gene: TRBD1; j_gene: TRBJ1-2; CDR3aa: CASGSGGSGYTF; CDR3nt: TGTGCCAGCGGATCAGGGGGCTCTGGCTACACCTTC
v_gene: TRBV27; abundance: .; d_gene: TRBD2; j_gene: TRBJ2-7; CDR3aa: CASSLSVTAGAVYEQYF; CDR3nt: TGTGCCAGCAGTTTATCGGTGACAGCGGGGGCCGTCTACGAGCAGTACTTC
v_gene: TRBV11-2; abundance: .; d_gene: .; j_gene: TRBJ2-3; CDR3aa: CASSSPTGTDTQYF; CDR3nt: TGTGCCAGCAGCTCGCCCACAGGCACAGATACGCAGTATTTT
v_gene: TRBV7-3; abundance: .; d_gene: TRBD1; j_gene: TRBJ2-7; CDR3aa: CASSLDRAYEQYF; CDR3nt: TGTGCCAGCAGTCTTGACAGGGCCTACGAGCAGTACTTC
v_gene: TRBV4-3; abundance: .; d_gene: .; j_gene: TRBJ2-7; CDR3aa: CASSQGRSYEQYF; CDR3nt: TGCGCCAGCAGCCAAGGTCGGTCCTACGAGCAGTACTTC
v_gene: TRBV7-2; abundance: once; d_gene: TRBD2; j_gene: TRBJ2-3; CDR3aa: CASSLRLAGSDTQYF; CDR3nt: TGTGCCAGCAGCTTACGACTAGCGGGGTCAGATACGCAGTATTTT
v_gene: TRBV6-6; abundance: .; d_gene: .; j_gene: TRBJ2-1; CDR3aa: CASSYRGLLQFF; CDR3nt: TGTGCCAGCAGTTATAGGGGACTTCTGCAGTTCTTC
v_gene: TRBV9; abundance: .; d_gene: .; j_gene: TRBJ2-1; CDR3aa: CASSTPLQGGSDEQFF; CDR3nt: TGTGCCAGCAGCACTCCCCTTCAGGGGGGCAGCGATGAGCAGTTCTTC
v_gene: TRBV30; abundance: .; d_gene: .; j_gene: TRBJ1-1; CDR3aa: CAWRQNTEAFF; CDR3nt: TGTGCCTGGAGACAGAACACTGAAGCTTTCTTT
v_gene: TRBV6-5; abundance: .; d_gene: .; j_gene: TRBJ1-1; CDR3aa: CASSYSGKTAFF; CDR3nt: TGTGCCAGCAGTTACTCTGGCAAAACAGCTTTCTTT
v_gene: TRBV19; abundance: .; d_gene: .; j_gene: TRBJ1-3; CDR3aa: CASSMSRGNTIYF; CDR3nt: TGTGCCAGTAGTATGAGTAGAGGAAACACCATATATTTT
v_gene: TRBV11-2; abundance: few; d_gene: TRBD2; j_gene: TRBJ2-3; CDR3aa: CASSWLAGGPGDTQYF; CDR3nt: TGTGCCAGCAGCTGGCTAGCGGGAGGGCCCGGGGATACGCAGTATTTT
v_gene: TRBV2; abundance: .; d_gene: .; j_gene: TRBJ2-2; CDR3aa: CASTSFGTPAGELFF; CDR3nt: TGTGCCAGCACAAGTTTCGGGACACCCGCCGGGGAGCTGTTTTTT
v_gene: TRBV5-1; abundance: .; d_gene: TRBD1; j_gene: TRBJ1-2; CDR3aa: CASREGTAYGYTF; CDR3nt: TGCGCCAGCAGAGAGGGGACAGCCTATGGCTACACCTTC
v_gene: TRBV18; abundance: .; d_gene: .; j_gene: TRBJ2-7; CDR3aa: CASSQWVDGLNF; CDR3nt: TGTGCCAGCTCCCAGTGGGTGGACGGACTAAACTTC
v_gene: TRBV15; abundance: .; d_gene: .; j_gene: TRBJ1-2; CDR3aa: CATSRKGAPYGYTF; CDR3nt: TGTGCCACCAGCCGGAAAGGGGCCCCCTATGGCTACACCTTC
v_gene: TRBV7-9; abundance: .; d_gene: .; j_gene: TRBJ2-7; CDR3aa: CAVSTSAYEQYF; CDR3nt: TGTGCCGTCTCCACAAGCGCCTACGAGCAGTACTTC
v_gene: TRBV11-2; abundance: .; d_gene: .; j_gene: TRBJ2-1; CDR3aa: CASSSRRDEQFF; CDR3nt: TGTGCCAGCAGCTCACGCAGGGATGAGCAGTTCTTC
v_gene: TRBV11-2; abundance: .; d_gene: TRBD1; j_gene: TRBJ2-1; CDR3aa: CASSLRTGTWGSYNEQFF; CDR3nt: TGTGCCAGCAGTCTGCGGACAGGAACCTGGGGCTCCTACAATGAGCAGTTCTTC
v_gene: TRBV27; abundance: .; d_gene: .; j_gene: TRBJ1-5; CDR3aa: CASRGRDNQPQHF; CDR3nt: TGTGCCAGCAGGGGGAGGGACAATCAGCCCCAGCATTTT
v_gene: TRBV6-6; abundance: once; d_gene: .; j_gene: TRBJ2-3; CDR3aa: CASRNNPPDTQYF; CDR3nt: TGTGCCAGCAGGAACAATCCCCCAGATACGCAGTATTTT
v_gene: TRBV4-1; abundance: few; d_gene: .; j_gene: TRBJ1-4; CDR3aa: CASQEGNEKLFF; CDR3nt: TGCGCCAGCCAAGAGGGTAATGAAAAACTGTTTTTT
v_gene: TRBV28; abundance: few; d_gene: TRBD1; j_gene: TRBJ1-2; CDR3aa: CASSLLVTGNGGYTF; CDR3nt: TGTGCCAGCAGCCTACTCGTGACAGGGAACGGTGGCTACACCTTC
v_gene: TRBV5-1; abundance: .; d_gene: .; j_gene: TRBJ2-5; CDR3aa: CASSLQQGYQETQYF; CDR3nt: TGCGCCAGCAGCTTGCAGCAGGGGTACCAAGAGACCCAGTACTTC
v_gene: TRBV7-9; abundance: .; d_gene: TRBD1; j_gene: TRBJ1-2; CDR3aa: CASSHLIRDRGRYGYTF; CDR3nt: TGTGCCAGCAGCCACTTGATCCGGGACAGGGGTCGGTATGGCTACACCTTC
v_gene: TRBV6-1; abundance: once; d_gene: .; j_gene: TRBJ2-7; CDR3aa: CATQGFGYF; CDR3nt: TGTGCCACGCAGGGGTTCGGGTACTTC
v_gene: TRBV2; abundance: .; d_gene: .; j_gene: TRBJ1-5; CDR3aa: CASSEEAGYGQPQHF; CDR3nt: TGTGCCAGCAGTGAGGAGGCGGGGTACGGACAGCCCCAGCATTTT
v_gene: TRBV7-9; abundance: .; d_gene: .; j_gene: TRBJ2-7; CDR3aa: CASSLVGDYEQYF; CDR3nt: TGTGCCAGCAGCTTGGTCGGAGACTACGAGCAGTACTTC
v_gene: TRBV20-1; abundance: .; d_gene: .; j_gene: TRBJ1-4; CDR3aa: CSGGGGEKLFF; CDR3nt: TGCAGTGGGGGGGGAGGTGAAAAACTGTTTTTT
v_gene: TRBV14; abundance: .; d_gene: .; j_gene: TRBJ2-2; CDR3aa: CASSNLRVGELFF; CDR3nt: TGTGCCAGCAGCAACTTACGAGTCGGGGAGCTGTTTTTT
v_gene: TRBV7-2; abundance: .; d_gene: TRBD1; j_gene: TRBJ1-6; CDR3aa: CASSFGQGYNSPLHF; CDR3nt: TGTGCCAGCAGCTTTGGACAGGGGTATAATTCACCCCTCCACTTT
v_gene: TRBV5-1; abundance: .; d_gene: .; j_gene: TRBJ2-1; CDR3aa: CASSGAYLSSYNEQFF; CDR3nt: TGCGCCAGCAGCGGGGCCTACCTAAGCTCCTACAATGAGCAGTTCTTC
v_gene: TRBV6-4; abundance: few; d_gene: TRBD2; j_gene: TRBJ2-3; CDR3aa: CASSAGGGGGTDTQYF; CDR3nt: TGTGCCAGCAGTGCAGGCGGGGGAGGCGGCACAGATACGCAGTATTTT
v_gene: TRBV2; abundance: .; d_gene: .; j_gene: TRBJ2-2; CDR3aa: CAGRTASNTGELFF; CDR3nt: TGTGCCGGACGGACAGCGTCGAACACCGGGGAGCTGTTTTTT
v_gene: TRBV15; abundance: once; d_gene: TRBD1; j_gene: TRBJ1-2; CDR3aa: CATSRKDRNYGYTF; CDR3nt: TGTGCCACCAGCAGAAAGGACAGGAACTATGGCTACACCTTC
v_gene: TRBV10-3; abundance: once; d_gene: .; j_gene: TRBJ1-5; CDR3aa: CAAGGGSNQPQHF; CDR3nt: TGTGCCGCGGGGGGAGGGAGCAATCAGCCCCAGCATTTT
v_gene: TRBV10-3; abundance: few; d_gene: TRBD1; j_gene: TRBJ2-7; CDR3aa: CAISESGQESTYEQYF; CDR3nt: TGTGCCATCAGTGAGTCGGGACAGGAGAGTACCTACGAGCAGTACTTC
v_gene: TRBV25-1; abundance: .; d_gene: .; j_gene: TRBJ1-2; CDR3aa: CASSAWQGVKDGYTF; CDR3nt: TGTGCCAGCAGTGCTTGGCAGGGTGTTAAGGATGGCTACACCTTC
v_gene: TRBV5-1; abundance: .; d_gene: .; j_gene: TRBJ2-7; CDR3aa: CASSPLTGDYEQYF; CDR3nt: TGCGCCAGCAGCCCCTTAACAGGTGACTACGAGCAGTACTTC
v_gene: TRBV19; abundance: .; d_gene: TRBD1; j_gene: TRBJ1-4; CDR3aa: CASSTGTGGSNNEKLFF; CDR3nt: TGTGCCAGTAGCACCGGGACAGGGGGGAGCAATAATGAAAAACTGTTTTTT
v_gene: TRBV4-2; abundance: .; d_gene: .; j_gene: TRBJ1-6; CDR3aa: CASSQNREAGSPLHF; CDR3nt: TGTGCCAGCAGCCAAAACAGGGAAGCAGGCTCACCCCTCCACTTT
v_gene: TRBV5-1; abundance: .; d_gene: TRBD1; j_gene: TRBJ1-1; CDR3aa: CASSPDRGGGNTEAFF; CDR3nt: TGCGCCAGCAGCCCCGACAGGGGTGGGGGGAACACTGAAGCTTTCTTT
v_gene: TRBV7-7; abundance: .; d_gene: TRBD1; j_gene: TRBJ2-7; CDR3aa: CASSQDRTYEQYF; CDR3nt: TGTGCTAGCAGCCAGGACAGGACGTACGAGCAGTACTTC
v_gene: TRBV27; abundance: .; d_gene: TRBD2; j_gene: TRBJ2-1; CDR3aa: CASRPGGRAHEQFF; CDR3nt: TGTGCCAGCCGCCCCGGCGGGAGGGCCCATGAGCAGTTCTTC
v_gene: TRBV11-2; abundance: .; d_gene: .; j_gene: TRBJ2-7; CDR3aa: CASSFGAYYEQYF; CDR3nt: TGTGCCAGCAGCTTTGGGGCTTATTACGAGCAGTACTTC
v_gene: TRBV18; abundance: once; d_gene: .; j_gene: TRBJ2-1; CDR3aa: CASSDNEGGNEQFF; CDR3nt: TGTGCCAGCTCCGACAACGAAGGAGGGAATGAGCAGTTCTTC
v_gene: TRBV27; abundance: .; d_gene: .; j_gene: TRBJ2-2; CDR3aa: CASLDVRRDSGELFF; CDR3nt: TGTGCCAGCTTGGATGTGCGGCGTGACTCCGGGGAGCTGTTTTTT